A few counts support the clone carrying this T cell receptor beta chain. Its antigen is still unknown. The entry originates in a study of cytomegalovirus exposure and HLA in healthy donors. The study, taken as a whole, reports: Among the sequence variants, a highly shared cluster was likely an artifact of sequencing. Later analysis found that TCR beta chains associated with HLA were more clonally expanded than other, equally common chains. Indistinguishable V segments such as TRBV6-2 and TRBV6-3 were excluded.

This CDR3 contains 12 residues. The germline V gene encodes CDR1 SQVTM and CDR2 ANQGSEA. V was shortened by 2 bases and J by 3 bases, with 7 bases between the two germline ends. Primers: 60 Vbeta forward and 13 Jbeta reverse. Sequencing was performed with immunoSEQ multiplex PCR; in TCRdb, only in-frame clones are kept and a portion is missing. This table has 15,000 to 20,000 clones, about 70% appearing once. The TCR was taken from a man aged 18-30 years in good health and CMV-seronegative. The sample comprised PBMCs. This chain links TRBV29-1 with TRBJ1-1; D unresolved. This CDR3 is CSVERFDTEAFF. CDR3 DNA: TGCAGCGTTGAACGGTTCGACACTGAAGCTTTCTTT.